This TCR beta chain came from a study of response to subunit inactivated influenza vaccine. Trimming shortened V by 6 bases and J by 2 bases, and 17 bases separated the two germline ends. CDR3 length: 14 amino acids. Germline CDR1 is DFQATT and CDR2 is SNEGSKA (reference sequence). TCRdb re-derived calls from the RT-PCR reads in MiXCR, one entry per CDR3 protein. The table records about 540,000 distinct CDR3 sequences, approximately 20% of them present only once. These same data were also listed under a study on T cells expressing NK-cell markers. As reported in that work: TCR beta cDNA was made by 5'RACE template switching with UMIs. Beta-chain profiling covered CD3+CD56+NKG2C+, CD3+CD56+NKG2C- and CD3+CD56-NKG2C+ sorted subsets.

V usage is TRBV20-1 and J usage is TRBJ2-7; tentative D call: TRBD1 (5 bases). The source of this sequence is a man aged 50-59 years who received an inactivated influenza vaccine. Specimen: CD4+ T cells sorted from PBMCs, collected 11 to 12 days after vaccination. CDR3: CSAEAKGFTYEQYF. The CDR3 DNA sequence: TGCAGTGCCGAAGCAAAGGGGTTTACCTACGAGCAGTACTTC.